A single TCR beta chain is shown here with its context. The antigen is not known. CDR1 and CDR2 (germline): DFQATT, SNEGSKA (reference sequence). The CDR3 loop spans 18 amino acids. Unmatched junction bases numbered 13, after V lost 1 base and J lost 3 bases. Using genomic DNA as the template, TCR beta VDJ and CDR3 profiling was carried out. Each CDR3 protein is one row after TCRdb ran MiXCR on the reads. This repertoire shows around 180,000 distinct CDR3 sequences, approximately 48% found once; its top ten account for about 1.7%. The authors sequenced patients whose flow cytometry had shown CD8+CD57+ cell expansion. There were no patients without severe acquired aplastic anemia. This sample was included in a study of CD8+CD57+ T cells in acquired aplastic anemia. Study information: The mean DNA yield obtained from sorted CD4+ and CD8+ cells came to roughly 3.4 ug. Study-wide results and limits: Found in both controls and patients were approximately 31 CD8+ CDR3 sequences.

The chain employs TRBV20-1 and TRBJ2-5, with 11 nucleotides matching TRBD2. The sequenced sample consisted of sorted CD4+, CD8+, or CD8+CD57+ T cells (not recorded which) from PBMCs. The receptor's source is a human donor with aplastic anemia. CDR3 sequence: CSARALSGGAIREETQYF. The CDR3 region has the DNA TGCAGTGCTAGAGCCCTTAGCGGGGGGGCCATCCGCGAAGAGACCCAGTACTTC.